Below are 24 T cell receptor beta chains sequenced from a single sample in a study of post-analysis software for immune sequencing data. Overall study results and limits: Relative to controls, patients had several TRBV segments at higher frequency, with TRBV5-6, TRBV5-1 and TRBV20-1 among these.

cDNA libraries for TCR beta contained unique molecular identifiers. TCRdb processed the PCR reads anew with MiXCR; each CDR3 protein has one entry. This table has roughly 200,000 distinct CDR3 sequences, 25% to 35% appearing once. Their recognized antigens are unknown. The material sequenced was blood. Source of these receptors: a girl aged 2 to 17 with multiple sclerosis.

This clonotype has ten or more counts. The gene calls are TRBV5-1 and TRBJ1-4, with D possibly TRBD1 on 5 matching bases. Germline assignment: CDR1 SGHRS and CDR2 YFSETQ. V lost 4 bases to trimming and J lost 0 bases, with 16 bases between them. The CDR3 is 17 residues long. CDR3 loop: CASSVRGGSATNEKLFF. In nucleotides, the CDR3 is TGCGCCAGCAGCGTCCGTGGGGGATCGGCAACTAATGAAAAACTGTTTTTT.

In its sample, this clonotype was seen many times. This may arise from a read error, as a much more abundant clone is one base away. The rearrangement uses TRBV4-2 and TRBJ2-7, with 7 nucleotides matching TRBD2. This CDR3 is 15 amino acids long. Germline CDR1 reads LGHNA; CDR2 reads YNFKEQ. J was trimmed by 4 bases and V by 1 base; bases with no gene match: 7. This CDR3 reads CASSQGASGVYEQYF. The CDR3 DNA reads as TGTGCCAGCAGCCAAGGGGCTAGCGGAGTATACGAGCAGTACTTC.

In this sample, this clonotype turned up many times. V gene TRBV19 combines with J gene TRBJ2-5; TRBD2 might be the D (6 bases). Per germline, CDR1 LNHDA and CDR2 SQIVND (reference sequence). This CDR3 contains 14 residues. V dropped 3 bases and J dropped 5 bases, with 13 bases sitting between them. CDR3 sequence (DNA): TGTGCCAGTAGTATTCCGGGACTGGGGGAGACCCAGTACTTC. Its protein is CASSIPGLGETQYF.

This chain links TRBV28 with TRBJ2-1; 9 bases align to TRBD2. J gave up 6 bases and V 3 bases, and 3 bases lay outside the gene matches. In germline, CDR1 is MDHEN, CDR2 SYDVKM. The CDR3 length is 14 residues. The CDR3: CASSFAGGSNEQFF. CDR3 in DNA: TGTGCCAGCAGTTTTGCGGGAGGGAGCAATGAGCAGTTCTTC.

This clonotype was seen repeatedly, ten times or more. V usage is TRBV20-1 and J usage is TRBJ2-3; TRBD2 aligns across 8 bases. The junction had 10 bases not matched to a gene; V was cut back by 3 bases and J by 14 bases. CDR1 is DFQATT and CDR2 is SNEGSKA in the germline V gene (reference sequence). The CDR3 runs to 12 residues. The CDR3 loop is CSASSGGQLGYF. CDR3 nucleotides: TGCAGTGCTAGCTCGGGAGGGCAACTCGGGTATTTT.

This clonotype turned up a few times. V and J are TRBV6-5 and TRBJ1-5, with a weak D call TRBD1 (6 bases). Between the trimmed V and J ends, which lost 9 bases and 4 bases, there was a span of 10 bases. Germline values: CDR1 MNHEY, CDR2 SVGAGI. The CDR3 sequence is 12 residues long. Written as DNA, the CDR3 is TGTGCCAGGGGGCAGGGGAATCAGCCCCAGCATTTT. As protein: CARGQGNQPQHF.

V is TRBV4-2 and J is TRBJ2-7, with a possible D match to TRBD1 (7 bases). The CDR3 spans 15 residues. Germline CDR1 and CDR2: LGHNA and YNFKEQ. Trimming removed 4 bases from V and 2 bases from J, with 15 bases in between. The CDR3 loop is CASSPRQGGPYEQYF. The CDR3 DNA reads TGTGCCAGCAGCCCACGACAGGGAGGCCCCTACGAGCAGTACTTC.

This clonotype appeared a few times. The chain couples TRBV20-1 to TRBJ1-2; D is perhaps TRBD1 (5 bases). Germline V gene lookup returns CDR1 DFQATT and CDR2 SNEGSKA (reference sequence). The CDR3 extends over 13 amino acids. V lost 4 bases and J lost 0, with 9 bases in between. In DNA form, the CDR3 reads TGCAGTGCTAAAGACAGCACTAACTATGGCTACACCTTC. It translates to CSAKDSTNYGYTF.

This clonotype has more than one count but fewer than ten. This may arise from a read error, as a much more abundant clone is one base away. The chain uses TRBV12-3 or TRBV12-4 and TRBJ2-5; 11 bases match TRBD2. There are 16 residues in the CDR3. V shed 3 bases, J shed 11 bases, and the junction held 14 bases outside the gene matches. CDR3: CASSFIAGGIYNEQYF. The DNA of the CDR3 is TGTGCCAGCAGTTTTATAGCGGGGGGGATATACAATGAGCAGTACTTC.

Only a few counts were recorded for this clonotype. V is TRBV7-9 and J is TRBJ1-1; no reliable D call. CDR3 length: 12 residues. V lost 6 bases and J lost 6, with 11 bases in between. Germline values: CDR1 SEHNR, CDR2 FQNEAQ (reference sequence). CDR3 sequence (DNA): TGTGCCAGCAGATACTGGGCCGCTGAAGCTTTCTTT. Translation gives CASRYWAAEAFF.

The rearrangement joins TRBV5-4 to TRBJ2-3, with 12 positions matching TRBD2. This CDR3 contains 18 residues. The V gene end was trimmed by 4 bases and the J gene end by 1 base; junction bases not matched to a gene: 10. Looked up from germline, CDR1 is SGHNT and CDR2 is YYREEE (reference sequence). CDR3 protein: CASSIQNLAGGRTDTQYF. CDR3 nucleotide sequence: TGTGCCAGCAGCATACAAAATCTAGCGGGGGGGCGCACAGATACGCAGTATTTT. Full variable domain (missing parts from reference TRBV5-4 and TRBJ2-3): ETGVTQSPTHLIKTRGQQVTLRCSSQSGHNTVSWYQQALGQGPQFIFQYYREEENGRGNFPPRFSGLQFPNYSSELNVNALELDDSALYLCASSIQNLAGGRTDTQYFGPGTRLTVL.

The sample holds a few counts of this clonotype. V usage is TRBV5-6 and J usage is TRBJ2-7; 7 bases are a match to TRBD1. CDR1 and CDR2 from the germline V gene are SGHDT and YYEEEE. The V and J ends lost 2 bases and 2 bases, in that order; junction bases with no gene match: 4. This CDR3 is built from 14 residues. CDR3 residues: CASSFDRVAYEQYF. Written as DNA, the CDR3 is TGTGCCAGCAGCTTCGACAGGGTAGCCTACGAGCAGTACTTC.

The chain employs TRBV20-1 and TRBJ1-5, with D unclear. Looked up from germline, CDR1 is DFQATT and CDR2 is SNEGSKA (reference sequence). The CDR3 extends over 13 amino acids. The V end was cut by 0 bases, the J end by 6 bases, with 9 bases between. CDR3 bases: TGCAGTGCTAGAGATCGGGTAGGTCAGCCCCAGCATTTT. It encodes CSARDRVGQPQHF.

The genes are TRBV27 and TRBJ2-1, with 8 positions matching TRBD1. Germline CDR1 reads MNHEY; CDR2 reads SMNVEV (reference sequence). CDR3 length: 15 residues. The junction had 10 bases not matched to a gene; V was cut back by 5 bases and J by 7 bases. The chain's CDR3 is CASSRRGQVDNEQFF. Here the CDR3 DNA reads TGTGCCAGCAGTCGAAGGGGACAGGTTGATAATGAGCAGTTCTTC.

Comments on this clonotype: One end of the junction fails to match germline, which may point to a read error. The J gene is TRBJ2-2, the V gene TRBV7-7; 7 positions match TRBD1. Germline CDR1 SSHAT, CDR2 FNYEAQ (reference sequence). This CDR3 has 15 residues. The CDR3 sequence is CASSKTGMNTGELFF. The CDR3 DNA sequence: TGTGCTAGCAGCAAGACAGGGATGAACACCGGGGAGCTGTTTTTT. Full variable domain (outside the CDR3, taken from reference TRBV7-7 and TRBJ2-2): GAGVSQSPRYKVTKRGQDVTLRCDPISSHATLYWYQQALGQGPEFLTYFNYEAQPDKSGLPSDRFSAERPEGSISTLTIQRTEQRDSAMYRCASSKTGMNTGELFFGEGSRLTVL.

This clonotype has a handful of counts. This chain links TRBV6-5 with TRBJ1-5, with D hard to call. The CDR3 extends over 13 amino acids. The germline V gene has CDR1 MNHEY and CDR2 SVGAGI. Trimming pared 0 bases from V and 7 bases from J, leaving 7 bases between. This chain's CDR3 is CASSYSQTQPQHF. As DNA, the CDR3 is TGTGCCAGCAGTTACTCCCAGACCCAGCCCCAGCATTTT.

CDR3: CASTSVGQSNQPQHF. For the CDR3, the DNA is TGTGCCAGTACCAGCGTGGGACAGAGCAATCAGCCCCAGCATTTT. The chain couples TRBV19 to TRBJ1-5, with TRBD1 matching over 7 bases. Germline V gives CDR1 LNHDA, CDR2 SQIVND (reference sequence). V lost 7 bases, J lost 1 base, and 7 bases stayed unmatched. The CDR3 is 15 residues long.

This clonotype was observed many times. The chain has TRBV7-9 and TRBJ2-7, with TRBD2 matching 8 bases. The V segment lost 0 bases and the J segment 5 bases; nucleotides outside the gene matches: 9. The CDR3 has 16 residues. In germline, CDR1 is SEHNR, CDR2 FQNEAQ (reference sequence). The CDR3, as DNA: TGTGCCAGCAGCTTAGCTCGGCAGTCGGGAGGGAACGAGCAGTACTTC. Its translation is CASSLARQSGGNEQYF.

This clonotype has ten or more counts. CDR3 sequence reads: CASSMLPTGGNEQFF. The CDR3 DNA is TGTGCCAGTAGTATGCTTCCGACAGGAGGGAATGAGCAGTTCTTC. This chain joins TRBV19 and TRBJ2-1, with D perhaps TRBD1 or TRBD2 (6 bases each). Germline V CDR1 and CDR2: LNHDA, SQIVND (reference sequence). V shed 3 bases and J shed 7 bases, with 16 bases lying between them. This CDR3 has 15 residues.

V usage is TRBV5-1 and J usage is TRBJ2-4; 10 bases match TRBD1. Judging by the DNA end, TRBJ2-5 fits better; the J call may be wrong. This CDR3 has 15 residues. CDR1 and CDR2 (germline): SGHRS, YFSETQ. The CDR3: CASSPTGDRGETQYF. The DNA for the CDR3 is TGCGCCAGCAGCCCAACCGGGGACAGGGGAGAGACCCAGTACTTC.

Here the CDR3 DNA reads TGTGCCATCAGTGAGGGGCCAGTCTACGAGCAGTACTTC. This encodes CAISEGPVYEQYF. J is TRBJ2-1 and V is TRBV10-3; D is undetermined. Matching the DNA end better, TRBJ2-7 makes the J call doubtful. Germline assignment: CDR1 ENHRY and CDR2 SYGVKD. The CDR3 spans 13 residues.

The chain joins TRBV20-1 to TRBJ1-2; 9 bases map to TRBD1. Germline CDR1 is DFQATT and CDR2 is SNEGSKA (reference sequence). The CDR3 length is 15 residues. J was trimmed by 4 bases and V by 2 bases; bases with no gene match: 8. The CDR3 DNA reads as TGCAGTGCTAGATTAACAGGGGGCTTAGGCTATGGCTACACCTTC. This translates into CSARLTGGLGYGYTF.

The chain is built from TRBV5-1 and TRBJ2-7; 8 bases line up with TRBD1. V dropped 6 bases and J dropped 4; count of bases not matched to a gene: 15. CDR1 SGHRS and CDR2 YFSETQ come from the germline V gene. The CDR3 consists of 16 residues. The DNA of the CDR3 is TGCGCCAGCAAGGGAATTGCCGGGACAGGAATTTACGAGCAGTACTTC. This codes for CASKGIAGTGIYEQYF.

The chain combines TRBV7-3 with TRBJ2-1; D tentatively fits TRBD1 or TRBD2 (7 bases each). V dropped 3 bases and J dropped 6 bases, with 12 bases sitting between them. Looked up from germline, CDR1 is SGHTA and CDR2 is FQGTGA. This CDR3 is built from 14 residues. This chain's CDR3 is CASSFSGTANEQFF. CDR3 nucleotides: TGTGCCAGCAGCTTCAGCGGGACAGCCAATGAGCAGTTCTTC.